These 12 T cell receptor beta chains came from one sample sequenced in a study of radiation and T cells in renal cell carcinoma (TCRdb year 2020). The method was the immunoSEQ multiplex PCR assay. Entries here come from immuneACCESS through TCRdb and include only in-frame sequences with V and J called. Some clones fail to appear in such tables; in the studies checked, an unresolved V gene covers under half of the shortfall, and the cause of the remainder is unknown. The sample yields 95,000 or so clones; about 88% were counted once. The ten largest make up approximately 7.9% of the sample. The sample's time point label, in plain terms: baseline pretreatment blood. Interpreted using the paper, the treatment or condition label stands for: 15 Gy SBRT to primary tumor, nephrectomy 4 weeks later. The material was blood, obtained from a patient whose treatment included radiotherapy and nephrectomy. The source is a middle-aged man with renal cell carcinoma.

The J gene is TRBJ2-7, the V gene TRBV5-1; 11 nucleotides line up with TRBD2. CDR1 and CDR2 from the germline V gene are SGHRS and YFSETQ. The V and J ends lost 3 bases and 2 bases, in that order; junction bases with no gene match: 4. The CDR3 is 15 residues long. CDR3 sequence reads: CASSSGTSGTYEQYF. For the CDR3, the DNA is TGCGCCAGCAGCTCGGGGACTAGCGGAACCTACGAGCAGTACTTC.

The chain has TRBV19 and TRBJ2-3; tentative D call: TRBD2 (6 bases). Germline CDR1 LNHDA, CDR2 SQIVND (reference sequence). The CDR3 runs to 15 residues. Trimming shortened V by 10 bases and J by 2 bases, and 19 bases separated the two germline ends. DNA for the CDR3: TGTGCCACCAGTATAGGAGGGTATGACACAGATACGCAGTATTTT. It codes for CATSIGGYDTDTQYF.

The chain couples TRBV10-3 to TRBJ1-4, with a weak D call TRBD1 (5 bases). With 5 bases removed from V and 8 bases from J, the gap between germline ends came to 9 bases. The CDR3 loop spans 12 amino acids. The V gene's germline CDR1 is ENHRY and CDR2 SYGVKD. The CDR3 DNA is TGTGCCATCAGTTCCGGGGCCGAAAAACTGTTTTTT. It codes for CAISSGAEKLFF.

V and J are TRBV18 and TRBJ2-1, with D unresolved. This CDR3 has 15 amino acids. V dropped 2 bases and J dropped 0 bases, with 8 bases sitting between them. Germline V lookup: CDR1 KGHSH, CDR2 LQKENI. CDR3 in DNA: TGTGCCAGCTCACCAGGGGTAGGCTCCTACAATGAGCAGTTCTTC. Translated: CASSPGVGSYNEQFF.

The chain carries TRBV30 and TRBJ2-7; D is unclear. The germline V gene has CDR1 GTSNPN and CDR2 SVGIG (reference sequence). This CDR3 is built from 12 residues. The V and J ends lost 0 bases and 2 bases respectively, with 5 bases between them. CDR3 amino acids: CAWSVRTYEQYF. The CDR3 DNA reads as TGTGCCTGGAGTGTACGAACCTACGAGCAGTACTTC. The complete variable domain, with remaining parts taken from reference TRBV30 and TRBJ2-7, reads SQTIHQWPATLVQPVGSPLSLECTVEGTSNPNLYWYRQAAGRGLQLLFYSVGIGQISSEVPQNLSASRPQDRQFILSSKKLLLSDSGFYLCAWSVRTYEQYFGPGTRLTVT.

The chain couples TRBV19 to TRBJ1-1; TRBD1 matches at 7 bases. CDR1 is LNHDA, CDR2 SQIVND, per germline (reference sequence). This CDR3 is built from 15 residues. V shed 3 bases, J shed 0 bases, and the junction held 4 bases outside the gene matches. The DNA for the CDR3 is TGTGCCAGTAGTATCGGGGACAGATTGAACACTGAAGCTTTCTTT. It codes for CASSIGDRLNTEAFF.

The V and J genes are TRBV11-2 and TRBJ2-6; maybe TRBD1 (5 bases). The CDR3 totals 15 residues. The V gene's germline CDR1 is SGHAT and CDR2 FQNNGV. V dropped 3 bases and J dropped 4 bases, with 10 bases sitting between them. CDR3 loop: CASSFTGPGANVLTF. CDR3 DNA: TGTGCCAGCAGCTTCACAGGTCCCGGGGCCAACGTCCTGACTTTC.

The CDR3 coding sequence is TGTGCCAGCAGCTTACTACCGGGACTTCCAACAGATACGCAGTATTTT. This translates into CASSLLPGLPTDTQYF. The V call is TRBV11-2, the J call TRBJ2-3; a possible D gene is TRBD2 (6 bases). The CDR3 has 16 amino acids. Germline CDR1 SGHAT, CDR2 FQNNGV. The V gene lost 2 bases and the J gene lost 3 bases, with 15 bases spanning the gap. The whole variable domain, remainder taken from reference TRBV11-2 and TRBJ2-3, is EAGVAQSPRYKIIEKRQSVAFWCNPISGHATLYWYQQILGQGPKLLIQFQNNGVVDDSQLPKDRFSAERLKGVDSTLKIQPAKLEDSAVYLCASSLLPGLPTDTQYFGPGTRLTVL.

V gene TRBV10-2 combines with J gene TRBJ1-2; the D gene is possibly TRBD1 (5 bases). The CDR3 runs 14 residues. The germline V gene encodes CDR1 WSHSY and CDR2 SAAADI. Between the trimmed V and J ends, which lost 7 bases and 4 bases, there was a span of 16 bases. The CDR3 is CASTRGRGGYGYTF. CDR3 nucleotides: TGCGCCAGCACCCGGGGAAGGGGAGGCTATGGCTACACCTTC.

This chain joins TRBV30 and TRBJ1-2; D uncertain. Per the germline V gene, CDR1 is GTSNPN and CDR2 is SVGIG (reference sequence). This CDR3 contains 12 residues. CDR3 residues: CASLGRRYGYTF. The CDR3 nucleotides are TGTGCTTCCCTCGGCCGCCGATATGGCTACACCTTC.

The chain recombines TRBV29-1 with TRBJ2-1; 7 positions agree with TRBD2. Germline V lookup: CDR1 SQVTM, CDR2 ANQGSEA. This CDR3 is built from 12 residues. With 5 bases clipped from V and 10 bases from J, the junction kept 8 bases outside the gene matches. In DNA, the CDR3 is TGCAGCGTTTGGGACTACCGGAGAGAGCAGTTCTTC. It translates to CSVWDYRREQFF.

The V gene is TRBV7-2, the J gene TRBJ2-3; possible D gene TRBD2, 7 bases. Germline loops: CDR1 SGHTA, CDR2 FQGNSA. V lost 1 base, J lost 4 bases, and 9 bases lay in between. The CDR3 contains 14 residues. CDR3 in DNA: TGTGCCAGCAGCTTAGTGGGGGGGCCAGATACGCAGTATTTT. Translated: CASSLVGGPDTQYF.